This TCR beta chain emerged from a study of T-cell reconstitution after alpha-beta-depleted transplantation in children. This clonotype occurred a few times. Its antigen is unidentified. The CDR3 has 16 amino acids. The germline gives CDR1 LGHDT, CDR2 YNNKEL (reference sequence). The V gene lost 4 bases and the J gene lost 4 bases, with 17 bases spanning the gap. General study results and limits: In patients about two months after transplant, alpha-beta T cells reportedly arose from several hundred expanded graft clones. Recipient T cells and thymic progenitors that survived gave rise to the high TCRbeta diversity observed at day 60 in some patients. T-cell counts and diversity at one year post-transplant came mainly from newly produced T cells.

Unique molecular identifiers were incorporated into the prepared TCRbeta library. TCRdb re-derived calls from the PCR reads in MiXCR, one entry per CDR3 protein. Among about 230,000 distinct CDR3 sequences, about a tenth were seen once, and the ten largest hold roughly 30%. The sequencing used PBMCs, collected before TCRalphabeta/CD19-depleted stem cell transplant. The TCR originated in a child younger than two with acute myeloid leukemia, due to receive a stem cell transplant. The chain couples TRBV3-1 to TRBJ2-1, with TRBD1 as a possible D gene (6 bases). Written as DNA, the CDR3 is TGTGCCAGCAGCCCCGTGGCAGGGGTCGGTTACAATGAGCAGTTCTTC. Protein: CASSPVAGVGYNEQFF.